The 2 T cell receptor beta chains below come from one sample, sequenced in a study of blood T cell repertoires in COVID-19. Here immunoSEQ multiplex PCR was the method, and the copy in TCRdb shows in-frame clones only, minus some. Among almost 85,000 clones, more than 85% were seen once, and the ten largest hold less than 1.5%. The specimen sequenced was PBMCs or T cells enriched from blood (not recorded which). The receptors derive from a woman aged 50 to 60 with acute COVID-19.

V gene TRBV7-9 combines with J gene TRBJ1-1, with TRBD1 matching over 8 bases. CDR3 size: 17 residues. Unmatched junction bases numbered 11, after V lost 5 bases and J lost 0 bases. Germline lookup yields CDR1 SEHNR and CDR2 FQNEAQ (reference sequence). The CDR3 here is CASSPTGGTYMNTEAFF. For the CDR3, the DNA is TGTGCCAGCAGCCCAACAGGGGGTACTTACATGAACACTGAAGCTTTCTTT.

The chain is built from TRBV11-3 and TRBJ2-7, with 7 bases identical to TRBD1. Germline values: CDR1 SGHNT, CDR2 YENEEA. The CDR3 spans 12 residues. J gave up 5 bases and V 5 bases, and 3 bases lay outside the gene matches. The CDR3 spells CASSLDRDEQYF. In DNA form, the CDR3 reads TGTGCCAGCAGCCTCGACAGGGACGAGCAGTACTTC.